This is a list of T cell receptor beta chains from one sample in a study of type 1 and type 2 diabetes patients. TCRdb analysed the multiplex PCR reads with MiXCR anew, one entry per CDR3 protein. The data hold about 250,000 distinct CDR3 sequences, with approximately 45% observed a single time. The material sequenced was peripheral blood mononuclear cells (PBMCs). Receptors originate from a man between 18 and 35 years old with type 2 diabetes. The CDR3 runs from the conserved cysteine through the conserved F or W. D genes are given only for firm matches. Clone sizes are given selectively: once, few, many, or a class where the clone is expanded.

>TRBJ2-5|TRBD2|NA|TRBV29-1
TGCAGCGTTGTAGTAGCGGGGCGCCAAGAGACCCAGTACTTC
CSVVVAGRQETQYF
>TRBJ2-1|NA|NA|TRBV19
TGTGCCAGTAACGACAACTACAATGAGCAGTTCTTC
CASNDNYNEQFF
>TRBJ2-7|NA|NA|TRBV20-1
TGCAGTGCAACCCCGTCAGGGTCGCTGGAGGAGCAGTACTTC
CSATPSGSLEEQYF
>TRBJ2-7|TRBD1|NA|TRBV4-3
TGCGCCAGCAGCCAAGATTGGGACAGGGCCTACGAGCAGTACTTC
CASSQDWDRAYEQYF
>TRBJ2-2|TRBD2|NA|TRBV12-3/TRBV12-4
TGTGCCAGCAGTTTGGCGGGAGGAGTCACCGGGGAGCTGTTTTTT
CASSLAGGVTGELFF
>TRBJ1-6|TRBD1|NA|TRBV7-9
TGTGCCAGCAGCTTAGCGGGACAGGAGGGATCACCCCTCCACTTT
CASSLAGQEGSPLHF
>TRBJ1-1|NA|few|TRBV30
TGTGCCTGGAGTCGTAACAGGGCGGGTTCGAACACTGAAGCTTTCTTT
CAWSRNRAGSNTEAFF
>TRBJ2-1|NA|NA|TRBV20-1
TGCAGTGCCAGAGGGGGGGCCACGTTGAATGAGCAGTTCTTC
CSARGGATLNEQFF
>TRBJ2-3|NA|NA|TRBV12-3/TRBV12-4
TGTGCCAGCAGTTTAGTATCTAACGCAGATACGCAGTATTTT
CASSLVSNADTQYF
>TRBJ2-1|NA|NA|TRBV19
TGTGCCAGTAGTATAGGGGCGGCCCCTTTAAATGAGCAGTTCTTC
CASSIGAAPLNEQFF
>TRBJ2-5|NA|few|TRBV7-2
TGTGCCAGCAGGGCAGGGGGGTTTGCCCAAGAGACCCAGTACTTC
CASRAGGFAQETQYF
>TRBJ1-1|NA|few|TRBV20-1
TGCAGTGCTAGAGATAACGGTCAGATGGGTGAAGCTTTCTTT
CSARDNGQMGEAFF
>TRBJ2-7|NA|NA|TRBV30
TGTGCCTGGAGTGCAAGGACTGGTACCTACGAGCAGTACTTC
CAWSARTGTYEQYF
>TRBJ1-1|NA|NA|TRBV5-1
TGCGCCAGCAGACTCACGCCAGGGGAGAACACTGAAGCTTTCTTT
CASRLTPGENTEAFF
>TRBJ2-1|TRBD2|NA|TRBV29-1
TGCAGCGTTGAGTGGCTAGCGGACTACAATGAGCAGTTCTTC
CSVEWLADYNEQFF
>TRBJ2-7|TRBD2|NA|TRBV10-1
TGCGCCAGCAGTGTCGGGACTAGCGGGAGCGGCGAGCAGTACTTC
CASSVGTSGSGEQYF
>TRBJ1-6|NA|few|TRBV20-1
TGCAGTGCGCCGGACCTCGGGACGCAGAATTCACCCCTCCACTTT
CSAPDLGTQNSPLHF
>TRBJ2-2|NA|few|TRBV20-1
TGCAGTGGGATGTGGCGGGGGGAGCTGTTTTTT
CSGMWRGELFF
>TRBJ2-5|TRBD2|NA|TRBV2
TGTGCCAGCAGTGAACCTCGGGAGGGTTCCCAGGAGACCCAGTACTTC
CASSEPREGSQETQYF
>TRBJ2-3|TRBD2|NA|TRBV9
TGTGCCAGCAGCGTACCGACTAGCGGGGGGACAGATACGCAGTATTTT
CASSVPTSGGTDTQYF
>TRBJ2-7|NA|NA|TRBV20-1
TGCAGTGCTAGAGACGTAGGAGGAAGATACGAGCAGTACTTC
CSARDVGGRYEQYF
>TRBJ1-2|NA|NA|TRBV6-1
TGTGCCAGCAGTGAAGCGTACTACAGGGATGGCTACACCTTC
CASSEAYYRDGYTF
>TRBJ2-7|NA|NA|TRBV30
TGTGCCTGGGGGTACAGTTCCCGCTCCTACGAGCAGTACTTC
CAWGYSSRSYEQYF
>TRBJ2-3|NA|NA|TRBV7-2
TGTGCCAGCAGCTTCTCGTTCGCAGATACGCAGTATTTT
CASSFSFADTQYF
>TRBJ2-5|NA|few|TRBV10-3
TGTGCCATCAGTGATCCTGGGAGTACTCGGACCCAGACCCAGTACTTC
CAISDPGSTRTQTQYF
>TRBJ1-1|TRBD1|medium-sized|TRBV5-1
TGCGCCAGCAGCTCGTACAGGGGACGGGGCACTGAAGCTTTCTTT
CASSSYRGRGTEAFF
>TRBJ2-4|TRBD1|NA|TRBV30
TGTGCCTGGAGGGACAGGGTGTTGGGCATTCAGTACTTC
CAWRDRVLGIQYF
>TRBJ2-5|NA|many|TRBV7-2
TGTGCCAGCAGCCCTACGTCGACCCAGTACTTC
CASSPTSTQYF
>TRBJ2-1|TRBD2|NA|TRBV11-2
TGTGCCAGCAGCTTAGATCCTAGCGGGAGTAATGAGCAGTTCTTC
CASSLDPSGSNEQFF
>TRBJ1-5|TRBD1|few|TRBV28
TGTGCCAGCAGTTACTACAGGGGCGCTAATCAGCCCCAGCATTTT
CASSYYRGANQPQHF
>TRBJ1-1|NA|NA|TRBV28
TGTGCCAGCAGATTCGCGGGTATGAACACTGAAGCTTTCTTT
CASRFAGMNTEAFF
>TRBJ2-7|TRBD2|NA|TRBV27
TGTGCCAGCAGTTTAACGACTAGCGGACTCTACGAGCAGTACTTC
CASSLTTSGLYEQYF
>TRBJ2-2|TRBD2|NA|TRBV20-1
TGCAGTGCGGCCTGGGGGGGCACCGGGGAGCTGTTTTTT
CSAAWGGTGELFF
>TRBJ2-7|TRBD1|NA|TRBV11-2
TGTGCCAGCAGGATCGGACAGGAATACGAGCAGTACTTC
CASRIGQEYEQYF
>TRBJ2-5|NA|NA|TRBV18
TGTGCCAGCTCACCGGTAGGGACTTTACAAGAGACCCAGTACTTC
CASSPVGTLQETQYF
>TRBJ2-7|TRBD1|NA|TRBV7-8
TGTGCCAGCAGTTACCGGGACAGGGGTCCTCGGGAGTACTTC
CASSYRDRGPREYF
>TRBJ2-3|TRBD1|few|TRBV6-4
TGTGCCAGCAGTGAGAAACAGGGGATGGACACAGATACGCAGTATTTT
CASSEKQGMDTDTQYF
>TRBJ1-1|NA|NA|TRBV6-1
TGTGCCACCCAACTTATGGAACTGAACACTGAAGCTTTCTTT
CATQLMELNTEAFF
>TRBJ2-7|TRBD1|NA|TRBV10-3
TGTGCCATCAGAGGGGACAGGGTGGTCGAGCAGTACTTC
CAIRGDRVVEQYF
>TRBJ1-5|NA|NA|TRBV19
TGTGCCAGTAGTCCTGGGACGACCCCGCATTTCAGCAATCAGCCCCAGCATTTT
CASSPGTTPHFSNQPQHF
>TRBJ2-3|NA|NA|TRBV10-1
TGCGCCAGCAGTGAGTCTCCGACAGGGACTAGCACAGATACGCAGTATTTT
CASSESPTGTSTDTQYF
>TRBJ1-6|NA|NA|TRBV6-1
TGTGCCAGCAGTGGCCCGGGACGCTCACCCCTCCACTTT
CASSGPGRSPLHF
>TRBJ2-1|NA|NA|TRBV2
TGTGCCAGCAGTGAAGTCCCCTCCAACTACAATGGGCAGTTCTTC
CASSEVPSNYNGQFF
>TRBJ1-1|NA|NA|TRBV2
TGTGCCAGCAGTGAAGCGTTGAGCATGAACACTGAAGCTTTCTTT
CASSEALSMNTEAFF
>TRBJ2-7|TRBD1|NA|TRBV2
TGTGCCACGATCGGGACAGGGGGCGGGAACTACGAGCAGTACTTC
CATIGTGGGNYEQYF
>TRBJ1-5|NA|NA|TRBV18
TGTGCCAGCAGTTTACAAGGGGCCAGGCCCCAGCATTTT
CASSLQGARPQHF
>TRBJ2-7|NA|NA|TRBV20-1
TGCAGTGCCAACGGGATGGACAGAAGCTCCTACGAGCAGTACTTC
CSANGMDRSSYEQYF
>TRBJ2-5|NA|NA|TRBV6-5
TGTGCCAGCAGCCCCTACAAGGGGGAGACCCAGTACTTC
CASSPYKGETQYF
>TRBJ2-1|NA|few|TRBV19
TGTGCCAGTAGTATAGCCGGATATGGCTACAATGAGCAGTTCTTC
CASSIAGYGYNEQFF